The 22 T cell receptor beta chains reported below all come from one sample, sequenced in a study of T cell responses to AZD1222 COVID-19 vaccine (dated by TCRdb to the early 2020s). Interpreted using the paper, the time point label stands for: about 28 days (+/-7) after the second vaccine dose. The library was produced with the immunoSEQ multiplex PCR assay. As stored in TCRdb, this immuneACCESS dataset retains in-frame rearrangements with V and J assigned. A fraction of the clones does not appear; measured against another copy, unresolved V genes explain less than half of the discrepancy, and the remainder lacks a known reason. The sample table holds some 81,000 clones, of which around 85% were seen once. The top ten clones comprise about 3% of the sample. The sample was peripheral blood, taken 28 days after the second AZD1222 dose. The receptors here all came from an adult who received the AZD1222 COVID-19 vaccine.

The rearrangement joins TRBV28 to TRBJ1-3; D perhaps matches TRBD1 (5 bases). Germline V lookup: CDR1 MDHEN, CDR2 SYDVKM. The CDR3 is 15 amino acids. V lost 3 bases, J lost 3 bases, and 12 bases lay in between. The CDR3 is CASSFGGARGNTIYF. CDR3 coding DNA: TGTGCCAGCAGTTTTGGAGGGGCCCGTGGAAACACCATATATTTT.

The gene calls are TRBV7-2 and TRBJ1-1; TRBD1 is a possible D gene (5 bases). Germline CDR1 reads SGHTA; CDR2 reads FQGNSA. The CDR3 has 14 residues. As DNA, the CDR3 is TGTGCAGCCGGGACCGCTGGACAAGTCACTGAAGCTTTCTTT. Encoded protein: CAAGTAGQVTEAFF.

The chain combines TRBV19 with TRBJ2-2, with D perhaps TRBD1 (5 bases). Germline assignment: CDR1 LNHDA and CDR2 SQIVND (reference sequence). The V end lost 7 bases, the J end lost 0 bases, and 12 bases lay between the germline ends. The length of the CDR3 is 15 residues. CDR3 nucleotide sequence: TGTGCCAGTAATCAAAGGACACCGAACACCGGGGAGCTGTTTTTT. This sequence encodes CASNQRTPNTGELFF.

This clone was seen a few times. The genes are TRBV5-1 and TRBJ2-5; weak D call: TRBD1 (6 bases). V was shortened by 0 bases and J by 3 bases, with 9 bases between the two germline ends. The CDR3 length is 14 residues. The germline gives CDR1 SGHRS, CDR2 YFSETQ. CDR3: CASSLERTEETQYF. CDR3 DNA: TGCGCCAGCAGCTTGGAAAGGACAGAAGAGACCCAGTACTTC.

CDR3: CASTRGYSTDTQYF. The DNA for the CDR3 is TGTGCCAGCACGAGGGGCTATAGCACAGATACGCAGTATTTT. The V and J genes are TRBV9 and TRBJ2-3; perhaps D is TRBD1 or TRBD2 (5 bases each). Trimming left V 6 bases short and J 0 bases short, with 11 bases between. Germline lookup yields CDR1 SGDLS and CDR2 YYNGEE. CDR3 length: 14 residues.

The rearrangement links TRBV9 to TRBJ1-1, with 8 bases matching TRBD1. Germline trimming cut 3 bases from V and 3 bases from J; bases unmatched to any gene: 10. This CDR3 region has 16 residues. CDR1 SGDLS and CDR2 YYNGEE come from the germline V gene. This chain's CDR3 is CASSASRTGRDTEAFF. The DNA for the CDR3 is TGTGCCAGCAGCGCCTCCCGGACAGGGCGAGACACTGAAGCTTTCTTT.

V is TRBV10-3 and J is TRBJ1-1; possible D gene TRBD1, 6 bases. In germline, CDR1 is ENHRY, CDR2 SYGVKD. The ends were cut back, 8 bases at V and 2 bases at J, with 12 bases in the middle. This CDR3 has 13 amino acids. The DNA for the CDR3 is TGTGCCATCTCAGGGGAGCTTAACACTGAAGCTTTCTTT. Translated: CAISGELNTEAFF.

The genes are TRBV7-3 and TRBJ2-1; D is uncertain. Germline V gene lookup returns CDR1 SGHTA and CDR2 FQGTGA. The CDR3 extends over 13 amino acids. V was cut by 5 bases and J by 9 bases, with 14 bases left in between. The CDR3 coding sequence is TGTGCCAGCAGCCAACAACCTGGGATTGAGCAGTTCTTC. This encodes CASSQQPGIEQFF.

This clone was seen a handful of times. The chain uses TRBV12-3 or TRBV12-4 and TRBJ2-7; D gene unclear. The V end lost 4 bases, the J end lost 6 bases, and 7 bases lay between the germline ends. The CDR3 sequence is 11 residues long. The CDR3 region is CASSSRSEQYF. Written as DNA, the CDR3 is TGTGCCAGCAGTTCCCGCTCCGAGCAGTACTTC.

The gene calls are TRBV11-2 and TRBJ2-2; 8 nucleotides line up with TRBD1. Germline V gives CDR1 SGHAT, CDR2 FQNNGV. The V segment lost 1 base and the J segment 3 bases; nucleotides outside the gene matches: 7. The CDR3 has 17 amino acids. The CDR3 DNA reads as TGTGCCAGCAGCTTAGGAGGGACAGGAACGGACACCGGGGAGCTGTTTTTT. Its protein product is CASSLGGTGTDTGELFF.

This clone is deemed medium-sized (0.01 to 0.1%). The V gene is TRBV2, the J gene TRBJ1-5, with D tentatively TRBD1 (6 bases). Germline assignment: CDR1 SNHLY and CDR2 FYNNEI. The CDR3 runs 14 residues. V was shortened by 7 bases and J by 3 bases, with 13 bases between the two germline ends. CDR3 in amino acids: CASNLRQANQPQHF. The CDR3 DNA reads TGTGCCAGCAACTTAAGACAGGCCAATCAGCCCCAGCATTTT.

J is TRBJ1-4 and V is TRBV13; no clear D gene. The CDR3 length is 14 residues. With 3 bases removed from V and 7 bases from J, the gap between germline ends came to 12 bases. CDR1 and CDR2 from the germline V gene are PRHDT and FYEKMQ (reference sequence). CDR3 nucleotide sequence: TGTGCCAGCAGCTTGGCCGGACGAGGTGAAAAACTGTTTTTT. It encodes CASSLAGRGEKLFF.

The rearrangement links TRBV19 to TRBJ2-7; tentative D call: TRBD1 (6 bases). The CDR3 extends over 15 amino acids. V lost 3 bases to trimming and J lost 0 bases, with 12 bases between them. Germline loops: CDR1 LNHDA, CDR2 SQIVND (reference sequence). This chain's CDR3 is CASSIADSDSYEQYF. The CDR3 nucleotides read TGTGCCAGTAGTATCGCGGACAGTGACTCCTACGAGCAGTACTTC.

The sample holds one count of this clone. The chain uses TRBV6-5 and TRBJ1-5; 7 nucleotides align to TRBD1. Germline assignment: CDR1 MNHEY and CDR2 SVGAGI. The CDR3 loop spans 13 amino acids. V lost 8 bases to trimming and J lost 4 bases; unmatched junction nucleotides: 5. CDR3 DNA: TGTGCCAGCGGACAGGTACGGAATCAGCCCCAGCATTTT. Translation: CASGQVRNQPQHF.

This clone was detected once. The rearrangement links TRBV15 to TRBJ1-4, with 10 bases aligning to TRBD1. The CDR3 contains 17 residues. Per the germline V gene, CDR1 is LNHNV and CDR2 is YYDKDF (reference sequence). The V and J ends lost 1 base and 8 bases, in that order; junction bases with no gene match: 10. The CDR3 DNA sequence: TGTGCCACCAGCAGAGGACAGGGGGCAGTCGGGGACGAAAAACTGTTTTTT. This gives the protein CATSRGQGAVGDEKLFF.

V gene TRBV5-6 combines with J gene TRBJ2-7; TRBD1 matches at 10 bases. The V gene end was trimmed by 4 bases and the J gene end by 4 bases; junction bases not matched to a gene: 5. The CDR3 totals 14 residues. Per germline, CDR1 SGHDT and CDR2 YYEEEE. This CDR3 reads CASSRDRGWYEQYF. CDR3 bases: TGTGCCAGCAGCCGGGACAGGGGATGGTACGAGCAGTACTTC.

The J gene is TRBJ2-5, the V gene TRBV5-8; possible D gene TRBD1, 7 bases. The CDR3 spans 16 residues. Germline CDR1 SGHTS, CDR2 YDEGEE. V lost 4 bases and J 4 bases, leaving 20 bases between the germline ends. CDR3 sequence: CASSRKGPGGLETQYF. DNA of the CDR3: TGTGCCAGCAGCCGGAAGGGTCCAGGGGGGCTAGAGACCCAGTACTTC.

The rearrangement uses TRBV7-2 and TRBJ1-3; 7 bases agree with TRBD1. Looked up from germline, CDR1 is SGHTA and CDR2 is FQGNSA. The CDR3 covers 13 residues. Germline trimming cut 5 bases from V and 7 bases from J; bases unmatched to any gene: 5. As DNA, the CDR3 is TGTGCCAGCAGCGAAGACAGGGTTAACACCATATATTTT. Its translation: CASSEDRVNTIYF.

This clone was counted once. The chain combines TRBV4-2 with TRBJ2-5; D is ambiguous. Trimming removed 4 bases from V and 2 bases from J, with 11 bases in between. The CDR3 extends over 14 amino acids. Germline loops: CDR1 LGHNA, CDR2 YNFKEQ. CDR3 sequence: CASSLPRDQETQYF. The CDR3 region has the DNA TGTGCCAGCAGCCTCCCCCGCGATCAAGAGACCCAGTACTTC.

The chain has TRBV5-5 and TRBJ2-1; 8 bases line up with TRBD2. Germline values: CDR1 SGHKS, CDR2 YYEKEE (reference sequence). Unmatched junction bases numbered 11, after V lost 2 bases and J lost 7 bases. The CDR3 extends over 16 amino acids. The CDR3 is CASSLSGLGGLNEQFF. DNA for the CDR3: TGTGCCAGCAGCTTATCGGGACTAGGCGGCCTAAATGAGCAGTTCTTC.

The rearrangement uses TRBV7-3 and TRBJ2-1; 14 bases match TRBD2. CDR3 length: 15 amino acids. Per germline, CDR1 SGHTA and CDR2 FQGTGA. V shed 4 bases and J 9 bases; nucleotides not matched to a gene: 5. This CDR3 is CASSSTSGRASEQFF. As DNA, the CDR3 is TGTGCCAGCAGCTCGACTAGCGGGAGGGCCTCTGAGCAGTTCTTC.

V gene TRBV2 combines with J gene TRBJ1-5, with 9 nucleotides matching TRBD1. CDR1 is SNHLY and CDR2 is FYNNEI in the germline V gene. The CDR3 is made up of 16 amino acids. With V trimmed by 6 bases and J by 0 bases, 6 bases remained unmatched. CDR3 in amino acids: CASRSGTGNSNQPQHF. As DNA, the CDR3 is TGTGCCAGCAGATCCGGGACAGGGAATAGCAATCAGCCCCAGCATTTT. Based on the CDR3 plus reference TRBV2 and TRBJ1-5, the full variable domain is EPEVTQTPSHQVTQMGQEVILRCVPISNHLYFYWYRQILGQKVEFLVSFYNNEISEKSEIFDDQFSVERPDGSNFTLKIRSTKLEDSAMYFCASRSGTGNSNQPQHFGDGTRLSIL.